This T cell receptor beta chain emerged from a study of T-cell reconstitution after alpha-beta-depleted transplantation in children (dated by TCRdb to between 2015 and 2016). As for the study more broadly: T-cell immune reconstitution after TCRalphabeta/CD19-depleted allogeneic hematopoietic cell transplantation in children was quantitatively tracked in the study by means of TCR repertoire profiling. The research as a whole found: About two months after transplant, the apparently early recovery of alphabetaT-cell counts reportedly depended on just several hundred clones that had expanded rapidly and came from non-depleted graft cells. Over subsequent months, a decline in hyperexpanded clone frequencies was noted, and after one year, T-cell counts and TCRbeta diversity were mostly ascribed to newly produced T cells. The high TCRbeta diversity at day 60 in some patients was ascribed to recipient T cells and intrathymic progenitors that had survived conditioning.

Taken with the paper, the label for treatment or condition translates to: allogeneic hematopoietic cell transplantation with graft depleted of TCRalphabeta T cells and CD19 B cells. TCRalphabeta/CD19-depleted allogeneic hematopoietic cell grafts were given to the transplant recipients, all of whom were children. The table lists this clonotype with a few counts. The antigen it binds to is not known. Per-base qualities were not stored, and no clone one base away is much larger. Library prep was done by PCR. TCRdb records Illumina HiSeq 2500 as the sequencer. TCR library preparation used molecular barcoding, with unique molecular identifiers applied to normalize quantification of the TCRbeta repertoire. Clones were called with MiXCR by TCRdb after fastp trimmed the public reads at Q25, and only in-frame beta chains were retained. A single entry per CDR3 protein holds the most common genes and DNA from its merged rows. In all, the sample holds 610,000 or so distinct CDR3 sequences, and 27% of those were seen once. The biggest ten clones account for around 36% of the sample.

The germline V gene provides CDR1 SGHRS and CDR2 YFSETQ. There are 15 amino acids in the CDR3, from cysteine to phenylalanine inclusive. Here the CDR3 DNA is all that survives: 45 bases in frame from base 1. The trim is 4 bases for V and 1 base for J, with a gap of 14 bases between the germline ends. Here the chain combines TRBV5-1 and TRBJ2-5, and the D gene may be TRBD1, 6 bases matching. Sequencing used PBMCs, obtained before TCRalphabeta/CD19-depleted stem cell transplant. The source is a boy under two years old with Wiskott-Aldrich syndrome, due to receive a stem cell transplant. At the DNA level, the sequence is TGCGCCAGCAGCACAGGAAGAGGGGGCCAAGAGACCCAGTACTTC. It specifies CASSTGRGGQETQYF.